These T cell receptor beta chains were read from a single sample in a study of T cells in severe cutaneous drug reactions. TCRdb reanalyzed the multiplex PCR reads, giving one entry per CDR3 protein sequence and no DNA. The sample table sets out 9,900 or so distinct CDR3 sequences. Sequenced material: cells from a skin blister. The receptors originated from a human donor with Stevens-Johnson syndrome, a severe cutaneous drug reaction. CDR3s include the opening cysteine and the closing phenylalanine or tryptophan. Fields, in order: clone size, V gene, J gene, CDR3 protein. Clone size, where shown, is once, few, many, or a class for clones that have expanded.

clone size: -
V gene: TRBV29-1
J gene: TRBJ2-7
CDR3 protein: CSGVLAGAQLEQYF

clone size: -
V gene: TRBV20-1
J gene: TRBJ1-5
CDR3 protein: CSARGQGIRQPQHF

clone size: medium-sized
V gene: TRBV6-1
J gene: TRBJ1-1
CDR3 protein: CASSKAGRTEAFF

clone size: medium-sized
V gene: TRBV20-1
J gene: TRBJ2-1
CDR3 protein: CSAREILETSIPSNEQFF

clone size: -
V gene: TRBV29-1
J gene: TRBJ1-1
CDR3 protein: CSGGMTITPEAFF

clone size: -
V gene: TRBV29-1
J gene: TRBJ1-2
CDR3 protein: CSVGTGVSYGYTF

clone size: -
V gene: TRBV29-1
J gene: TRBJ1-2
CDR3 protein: CSVGPTTGGYGYTF

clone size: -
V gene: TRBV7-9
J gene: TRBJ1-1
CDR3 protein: CASSPKVGGTEAFF

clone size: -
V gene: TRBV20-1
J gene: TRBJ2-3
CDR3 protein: CSLTRASGGDTQYF

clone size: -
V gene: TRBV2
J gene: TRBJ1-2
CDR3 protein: CASSGADLYGYTF

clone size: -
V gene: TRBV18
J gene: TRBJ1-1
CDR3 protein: CASSPPSGANTEAFF

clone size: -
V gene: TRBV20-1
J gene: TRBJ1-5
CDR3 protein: CSASRGQSNQPQHF

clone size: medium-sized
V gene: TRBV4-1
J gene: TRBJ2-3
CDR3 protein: CASSHLAGGSDTQYF

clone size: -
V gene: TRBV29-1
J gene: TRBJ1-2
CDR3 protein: CSVPRTRDGYTF

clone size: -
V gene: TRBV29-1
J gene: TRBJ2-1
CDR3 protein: CSAYGGSRNEQFF

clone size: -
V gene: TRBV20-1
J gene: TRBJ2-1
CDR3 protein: CSANSGRGGFF

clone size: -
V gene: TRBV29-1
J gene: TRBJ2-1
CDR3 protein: CSVEKIRGYNEQFF

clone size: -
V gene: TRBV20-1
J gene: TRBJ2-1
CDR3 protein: CSAADRSEQFF

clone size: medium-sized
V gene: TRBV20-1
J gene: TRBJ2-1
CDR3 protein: CSASGSRSYNEQFF

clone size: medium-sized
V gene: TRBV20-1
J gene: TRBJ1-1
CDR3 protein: CSAPDRVVTEAFF

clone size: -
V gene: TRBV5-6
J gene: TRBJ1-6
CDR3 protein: CASRQTLTNSPLHF

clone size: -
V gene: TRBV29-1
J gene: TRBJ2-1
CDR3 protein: CSVEDPGSAYNEQFF